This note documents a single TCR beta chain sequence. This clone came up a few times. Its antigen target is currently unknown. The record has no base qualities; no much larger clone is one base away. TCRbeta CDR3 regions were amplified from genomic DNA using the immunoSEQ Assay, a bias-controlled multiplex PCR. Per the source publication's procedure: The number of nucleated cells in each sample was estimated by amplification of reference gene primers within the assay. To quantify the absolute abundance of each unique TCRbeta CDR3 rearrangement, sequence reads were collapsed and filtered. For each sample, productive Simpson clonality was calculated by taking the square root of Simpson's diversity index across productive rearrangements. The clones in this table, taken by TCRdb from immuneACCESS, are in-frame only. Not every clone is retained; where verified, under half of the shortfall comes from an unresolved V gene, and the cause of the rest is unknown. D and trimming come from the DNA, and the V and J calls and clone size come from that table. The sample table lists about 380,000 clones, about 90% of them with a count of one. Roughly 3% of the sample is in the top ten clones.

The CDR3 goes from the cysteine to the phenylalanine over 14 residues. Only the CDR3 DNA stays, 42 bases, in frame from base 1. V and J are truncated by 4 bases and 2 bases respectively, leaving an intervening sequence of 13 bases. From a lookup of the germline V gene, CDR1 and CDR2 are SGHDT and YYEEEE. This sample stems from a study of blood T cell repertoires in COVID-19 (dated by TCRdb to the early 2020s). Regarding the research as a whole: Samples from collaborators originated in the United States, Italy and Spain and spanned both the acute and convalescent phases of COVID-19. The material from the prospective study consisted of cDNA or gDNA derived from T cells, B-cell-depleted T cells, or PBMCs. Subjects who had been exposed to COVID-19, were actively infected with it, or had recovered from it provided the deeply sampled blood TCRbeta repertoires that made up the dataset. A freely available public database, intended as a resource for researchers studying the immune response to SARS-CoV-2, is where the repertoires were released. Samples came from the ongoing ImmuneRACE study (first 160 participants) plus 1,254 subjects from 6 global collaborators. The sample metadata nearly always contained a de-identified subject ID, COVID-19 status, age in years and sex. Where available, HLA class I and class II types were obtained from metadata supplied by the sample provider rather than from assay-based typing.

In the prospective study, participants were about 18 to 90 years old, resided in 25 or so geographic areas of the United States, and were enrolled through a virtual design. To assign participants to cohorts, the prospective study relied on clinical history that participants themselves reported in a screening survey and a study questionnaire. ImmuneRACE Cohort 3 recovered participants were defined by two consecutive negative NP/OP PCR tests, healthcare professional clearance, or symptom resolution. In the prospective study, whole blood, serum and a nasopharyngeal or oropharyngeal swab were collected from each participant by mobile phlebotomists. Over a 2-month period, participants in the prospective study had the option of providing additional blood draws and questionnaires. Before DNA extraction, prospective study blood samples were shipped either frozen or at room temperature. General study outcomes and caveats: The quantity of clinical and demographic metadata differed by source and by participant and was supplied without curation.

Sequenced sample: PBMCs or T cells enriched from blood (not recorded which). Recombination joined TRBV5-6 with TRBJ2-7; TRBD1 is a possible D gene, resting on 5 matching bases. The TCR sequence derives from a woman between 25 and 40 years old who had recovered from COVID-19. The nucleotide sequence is TGTGCCAGCAGCCCTGCAGGGCGTCCCTACGAGCAGTACTTC. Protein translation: CASSPAGRPYEQYF. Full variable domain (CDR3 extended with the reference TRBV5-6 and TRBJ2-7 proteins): DAGVTQSPTHLIKTRGQQVTLRCSPKSGHDTVSWYQQALGQGPQFIFQYYEEEERQRGNFPDRFSGHQFPNYSSELNVNALLLGDSALYLCASSPAGRPYEQYFGPGTRLTVT.